This TCR beta chain was found in a study of metastatic and nonmetastatic thyroid tumors. Study details: Repertoires of blood and of tissue (tumor or nodule) from malignant and benign thyroid patients were compared. Study-wide points: The study reportedly found significantly higher TCR beta diversity in malignant thyroid tumors than benign nodules, in blood and tumor.

About this clone: The antigen is not known.

The CDR3 runs to 14 residues. The germline V gene encodes CDR1 MDHEN and CDR2 SYDVKM. Trimming cost V 5 bases and J 5 bases, with 12 bases left between them. MiXCR re-clonotyped the PCR reads for TCRdb. The repertoire has roughly 13,000 clones, more than 25% of them found once; the top ten carry about 21%. Among the patients, none had received any treatment before thyroid surgery. The chain employs TRBV28 and TRBJ2-2; D may be TRBD1 (6 bases). This sequence was found in a female donor with papillary thyroid cancer or a benign thyroid nodule (not recorded which). Some clones in this sample may be carry-over from other donors' samples. The sample was tumor tissue. CDR3 sequence reads: CASSLRDKTGELFF. The CDR3 region has the DNA TGTGCCAGCAGTCTCCGGGACAAGACCGGGGAGCTGTTTTTT.